The clone carrying this T cell receptor beta chain was counted at least ten times. Investigators profiled TCR beta VDJ and CDR3 from genomic DNA template. TCRdb re-analysed the reads in MiXCR, keeping a single row per CDR3 protein. The sample yields some 130,000 distinct CDR3 sequences, about 46% seen once. This entry is derived from a study of CD8+CD57+ T cells in acquired aplastic anemia. Trimming at V came to 3 bases and at J to 5 bases, leaving 2 bases not matched to a gene. This CDR3 is built from 13 residues. From germline, CDR1 is LGHDT and CDR2 YNNKEL (reference sequence). Source material: sorted CD4+, CD8+, or CD8+CD57+ T cells (not recorded which) from PBMCs. The clonotype originates from a human donor in good health, serving as a control. The chain uses TRBV3-1 and TRBJ1-1, with 8 bases identical to TRBD1. CDR3 in DNA: TGTGCCAGCAGCCAGGACAGGGAGACTGAAGCTTTCTTT. It codes for CASSQDRETEAFF.